The 25 T cell receptor beta chains in this list originate from one sample, sequenced in a study of blood T cell repertoires in COVID-19. Sequencing was performed with immunoSEQ multiplex PCR; in TCRdb, only in-frame clones are kept and a portion is missing. This sample carries 250,000 to 350,000 clones, approximately 90% of them seen once, and the ten largest clones take around 10%. The sequenced material came from PBMCs or T cells enriched from blood (not recorded which). All receptors come from a woman younger than 35 who had recovered from COVID-19.

The gene calls are TRBV4-2 and TRBJ2-3, with D perhaps TRBD2 (6 bases). CDR1 LGHNA and CDR2 YNFKEQ come from the germline V gene. Trimming removed 0 bases from V and 0 bases from J, with 13 bases in between. The length of the CDR3 is 17 residues. As DNA, the CDR3 is TGTGCCAGCAGCCAAGATGGAACTAGCCCTAGCACAGATACGCAGTATTTT. Translation: CASSQDGTSPSTDTQYF.

The genes are TRBV7-8 and TRBJ1-5, with TRBD1 identical over 8 bases. Unmatched junction bases numbered 1, after V lost 4 bases and J lost 5 bases. CDR3 length equals 13 residues. The V gene's germline CDR1 is SGHVS and CDR2 FQNEAQ. The CDR3 region is CASSSQGDQPQHF. CDR3 DNA: TGTGCCAGCAGCTCACAGGGGGATCAGCCCCAGCATTTT.

The genes are TRBV5-4 and TRBJ1-2; 7 bases map to TRBD1. Germline CDR1 reads SGHNT; CDR2 reads YYREEE (reference sequence). This CDR3 is built from 18 residues. V lost 4 bases to trimming and J lost 3 bases; unmatched junction nucleotides: 18. This CDR3 reads CASSLTGFTSEVDYGYTF. The CDR3 nucleotides read TGTGCCAGCAGCCTGACAGGGTTTACGAGTGAGGTGGACTATGGCTACACCTTC.

The rearrangement links TRBV4-2 to TRBJ2-7; D gene ambiguous. The CDR3 is 16 amino acids. Per germline, CDR1 LGHNA and CDR2 YNFKEQ. V was pared by 0 bases and J by 3 bases, with 15 bases between. The CDR3 DNA is TGTGCCAGCAGCCAAGAGTTGGGCCAGCCCCACTACGAGCAGTACTTC. Protein product: CASSQELGQPHYEQYF.

V and J are TRBV20-1 and TRBJ2-5, with a weak D call TRBD1 (6 bases). Trimming stripped 6 bases from V and 0 bases from J, with 17 bases between. This CDR3 spans 15 amino acids. The V gene's germline CDR1 is DFQATT and CDR2 SNEGSKA (reference sequence). The CDR3 sequence: CSASNRAGDQETQYF. CDR3 sequence (DNA): TGCAGTGCCAGTAACAGGGCTGGGGACCAAGAGACCCAGTACTTC.

This chain joins TRBV18 and TRBJ2-2, with 9 nucleotides matching TRBD1. This CDR3 has 16 amino acids. Germline V gene data show CDR1 as KGHSH and CDR2 as LQKENI. The ends lost 0 bases at V and 5 bases at J; junction bases unmatched: 4. CDR3 sequence reads: CASSPPGTGRTGELFF. CDR3 nucleotide sequence: TGTGCCAGCTCACCACCCGGGACAGGGAGGACCGGGGAGCTGTTTTTT.

The chain employs TRBV27 and TRBJ1-2; tentative D call: TRBD1 (6 bases). The V end was cut by 4 bases, the J end by 4 bases, with 10 bases between. The CDR3 is 13 residues long. Germline V lookup: CDR1 MNHEY, CDR2 SMNVEV (reference sequence). The DNA of the CDR3 is TGTGCCAGCAGTTCCAGGGGAAGCTATGGCTACACCTTC. It translates to CASSSRGSYGYTF.

In nucleotides, the CDR3 is TGTGCCAGCAGCCGCGACAGGGCCTACGAGCAGTACTTC. Translation: CASSRDRAYEQYF. This rearrangement joins TRBV6-6 to TRBJ2-7; 7 bases are shared with TRBD1. Looked up from germline, CDR1 is MNHNY and CDR2 is SVGAGI (reference sequence). This CDR3 comprises 13 residues. Trimming cost V 6 bases and J 2 bases; bases outside gene matches: 4.

DNA of the CDR3: TGTGCCAGCAGTCTGTATCTTGACAGGTCCGAGGCTCGTGAAGCTTTCTTT. Its translation: CASSLYLDRSEAREAFF. The V and J genes are TRBV28 and TRBJ1-1; perhaps TRBD1 as D (6 bases). V lost 5 bases and J 7 bases, leaving 26 bases between the germline ends. This CDR3 has 17 amino acids. Per the germline V gene, CDR1 is MDHEN and CDR2 is SYDVKM.

The chain combines TRBV19 with TRBJ2-5; 14 nucleotides line up with TRBD2. V shed 5 bases, J shed 5 bases, and the junction held 16 bases outside the gene matches. The germline V gene has CDR1 LNHDA and CDR2 SQIVND (reference sequence). This CDR3 has 19 residues. CDR3 bases: TGTGCCAGTAGTCGACTAGCGGGGGGGCCTGTGTATCGAACGGAGACCCAGTACTTC. Protein: CASSRLAGGPVYRTETQYF.

Of note for this clone: This CDR3 is also generated by other DNA sequences in the sample. This chain connects TRBV30 to TRBJ2-1; 7 bases fit TRBD2. V shed 2 bases and J 4 bases; nucleotides not matched to a gene: 8. The CDR3 length is 15 residues. CDR1 GTSNPN and CDR2 SVGIG come from the germline V gene (reference sequence). This CDR3 is CAWSYSGGPYNEQFF. The CDR3 bases are TGTGCCTGGAGTTACTCGGGGGGTCCATACAATGAGCAGTTCTTC.

This chain joins TRBV5-1 and TRBJ1-2; D unresolved. Germline V gives CDR1 SGHRS, CDR2 YFSETQ. This CDR3 contains 14 residues. Trimming removed 4 bases from V and 8 bases from J, with 18 bases in between. As DNA, the CDR3 is TGCGCCAGCAGCAGGACCCCGGAGGGTGAGGGCTACACCTTC. Translating it yields CASSRTPEGEGYTF. Looking up the rest from reference TRBV5-1 and TRBJ1-2 gives the full variable domain: KAGVTQTPRYLIKTRGQQVTLSCSPISGHRSVSWYQQTPGQGLQFLFEYFSETQRNKGNFPGRFSGRQFSNSRSEMNVSTLELGDSALYLCASSRTPEGEGYTFGSGTRLTVV.

The chain has TRBV28 and TRBJ1-4; 11 bases align to TRBD1. CDR1 MDHEN and CDR2 SYDVKM come from the germline V gene. CDR3 length equals 15 residues. J was trimmed by 6 bases and V by 4 bases; bases with no gene match: 4. The CDR3 DNA reads TGTGCCAGCAGTTCACCGGGACAGGGGGATGAAAAACTGTTTTTT. Encoded protein: CASSSPGQGDEKLFF.

The chain links TRBV4-2 to TRBJ1-3; TRBD1 agrees at 9 bases. CDR1 and CDR2 (germline): LGHNA, YNFKEQ. J lost 0 bases, V lost 4 bases, and 4 bases had no gene match. CDR3 length: 16 residues. In DNA form, the CDR3 reads TGTGCCAGCAGCCCGGACAGGGGCCTCTCTGGAAACACCATATATTTT. It yields the protein CASSPDRGLSGNTIYF.

The genes are TRBV14 and TRBJ2-1, with 7 bases identical to TRBD2. With 1 base clipped from V and 1 base from J, the junction kept 4 bases outside the gene matches. The V gene's germline CDR1 is SGHDN and CDR2 FVKESK. The CDR3 is 16 amino acids. The CDR3 DNA is TGTGCCAGCAGCCAAGTGGGAGGGCGGTCCTACAATGAGCAGTTCTTC. This gives the protein CASSQVGGRSYNEQFF.

The V call is TRBV10-2, the J call TRBJ1-1; D perhaps matches TRBD1 (5 bases). Per germline, CDR1 WSHSY and CDR2 SAAADI. This CDR3 contains 13 residues. The V end lost 8 bases, the J end lost 4 bases, and 14 bases lay between the germline ends. In DNA form, the CDR3 reads TGCGCCAGCGCGGGGGGTATGGGCACTGAAGCTTTCTTT. Its protein product is CASAGGMGTEAFF.

This chain joins TRBV10-2 and TRBJ2-7, with 11 bases that match TRBD1. J gave up 5 bases and V 10 bases, and 7 bases lay outside the gene matches. The CDR3 has 13 residues. The germline gives CDR1 WSHSY, CDR2 SAAADI. The CDR3 bases are TGCGCCACCCGGACAGGGGGCTTCAACGAGCAGTACTTC. This encodes CATRTGGFNEQYF.

The chain employs TRBV5-5 and TRBJ1-4; possible D gene TRBD1, 5 bases. Germline loops: CDR1 SGHKS, CDR2 YYEKEE (reference sequence). V was trimmed by 6 bases and J by 7 bases, leaving 19 bases between them. CDR3 length equals 15 residues. DNA of the CDR3: TGTGCCAGCACAACTCTAACAGGAGAGTCTGAAAAACTGTTTTTT. It yields the protein CASTTLTGESEKLFF.

V is TRBV11-3 and J is TRBJ1-1; 7 positions match TRBD1. CDR3 length equals 13 residues. The germline V gene has CDR1 SGHNT and CDR2 YENEEA. V dropped 5 bases and J dropped 5; count of bases not matched to a gene: 5. CDR3 sequence (DNA): TGTGCCAGCAGCCCCCAGGGGGGAACTGAAGCTTTCTTT. This translates into CASSPQGGTEAFF.

J is TRBJ1-2 and V is TRBV27, with D tentatively TRBD1 (6 bases). Germline V gene lookup returns CDR1 MNHEY and CDR2 SMNVEV (reference sequence). Trimming stripped 2 bases from V and 2 bases from J, with 6 bases between. CDR3 size: 13 residues. CDR3 bases: TGTGCCAGCAGTTTAGGACAGAACTATGGCTACACCTTC. Amino acid sequence: CASSLGQNYGYTF.

The chain has TRBV10-3 and TRBJ2-7; TRBD1 agrees at 8 bases. V gave up 6 bases and J gave up 4 bases; unmatched junction bases: 5. The CDR3 has 13 amino acids. The germline gives CDR1 ENHRY, CDR2 SYGVKD. The CDR3 DNA reads TGTGCCATCAGACAGGGGGTCGGTTACGAGCAGTACTTC. Translation gives CAIRQGVGYEQYF.

This clone was found a few times. The chain has TRBV7-2 and TRBJ1-5; TRBD1 matches 10 bases. Germline V gives CDR1 SGHTA, CDR2 FQGNSA. The V segment lost 5 bases and the J segment 3 bases; nucleotides outside the gene matches: 1. This CDR3 has 14 amino acids. The CDR3 is CASSGTGDNQPQHF. In nucleotides, the CDR3 is TGTGCCAGCAGCGGGACAGGGGACAATCAGCCCCAGCATTTT.

CDR3: CASRYKTGHFTYEQYF. CDR3 in DNA: TGTGCCAGCCGGTACAAAACGGGACATTTCACCTACGAGCAGTACTTC. J is TRBJ2-7 and V is TRBV19; D perhaps matches TRBD1 (6 bases). V was pared by 9 bases and J by 2 bases, with 23 bases between. CDR1 is LNHDA, CDR2 SQIVND, per germline (reference sequence). There are 16 residues in the CDR3.

J is TRBJ1-5 and V is TRBV27, with D possibly matching TRBD1 (6 bases). There are 14 residues in the CDR3. From germline, CDR1 is MNHEY and CDR2 SMNVEV (reference sequence). With 6 bases removed from V and 6 bases from J, the gap between germline ends came to 15 bases. The CDR3 loop is CASSPLRGTQPQHF. Written as DNA, the CDR3 is TGTGCCAGCAGCCCGTTGAGGGGGACTCAGCCCCAGCATTTT.

The V call is TRBV12-3 or TRBV12-4, the J call TRBJ2-1; 8 positions match TRBD2. CDR3 length: 13 residues. The V and J ends lost 9 bases and 2 bases, in that order; junction bases with no gene match: 3. CDR3 sequence reads: CASREGPYNEQFF. CDR3 nucleotide sequence: TGTGCCAGTCGGGAGGGACCCTACAATGAGCAGTTCTTC.